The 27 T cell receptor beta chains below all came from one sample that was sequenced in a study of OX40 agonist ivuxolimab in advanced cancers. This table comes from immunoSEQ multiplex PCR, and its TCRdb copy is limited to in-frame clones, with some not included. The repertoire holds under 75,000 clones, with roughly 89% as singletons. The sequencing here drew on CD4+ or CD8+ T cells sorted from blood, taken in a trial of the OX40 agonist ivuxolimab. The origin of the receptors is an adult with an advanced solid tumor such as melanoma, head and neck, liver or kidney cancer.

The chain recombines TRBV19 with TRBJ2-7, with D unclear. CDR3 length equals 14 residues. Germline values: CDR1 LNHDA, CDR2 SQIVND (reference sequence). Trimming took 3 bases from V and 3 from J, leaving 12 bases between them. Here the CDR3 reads CASSIGRAYYEQYF. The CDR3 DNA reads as TGTGCCAGTAGTATCGGTAGGGCCTACTACGAGCAGTACTTC.

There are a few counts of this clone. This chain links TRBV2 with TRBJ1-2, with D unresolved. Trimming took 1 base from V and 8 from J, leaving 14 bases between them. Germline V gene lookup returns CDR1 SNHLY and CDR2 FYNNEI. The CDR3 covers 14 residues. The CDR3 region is CASSEGAWSRGYTF. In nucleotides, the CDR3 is TGTGCCAGCAGTGAAGGGGCCTGGTCCCGGGGCTACACCTTC. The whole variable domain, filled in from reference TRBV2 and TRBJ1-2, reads EPEVTQTPSHQVTQMGQEVILRCVPISNHLYFYWYRQILGQKVEFLVSFYNNEISEKSEIFDDQFSVERPDGSNFTLKIRSTKLEDSAMYFCASSEGAWSRGYTFGSGTRLTVV.

CDR3 in amino acids: CASTKTNGNTIYF. The CDR3 nucleotides read TGTGCCAGCACCAAAACGAACGGTAACACCATATATTTT. The rearrangement joins TRBV6-5 to TRBJ1-3; no clear D. The V gene's germline CDR1 is MNHEY and CDR2 SVGAGI. Trimming removed 7 bases at V and 7 bases at J, with 14 bases between. This CDR3 comprises 13 residues.

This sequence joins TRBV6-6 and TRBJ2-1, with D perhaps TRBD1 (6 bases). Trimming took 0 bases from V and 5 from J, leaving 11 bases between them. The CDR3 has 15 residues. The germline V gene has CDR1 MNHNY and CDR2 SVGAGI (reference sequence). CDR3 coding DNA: TGTGCCAGCAGTTACTCGTCTAGGGGGAACAATGAGCAGTTCTTC. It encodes CASSYSSRGNNEQFF.

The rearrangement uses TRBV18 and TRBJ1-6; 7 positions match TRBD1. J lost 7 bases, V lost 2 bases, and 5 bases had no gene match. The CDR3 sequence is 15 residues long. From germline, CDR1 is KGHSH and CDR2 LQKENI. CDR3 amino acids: CASSPSGQMNSPLHF. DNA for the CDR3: TGTGCCAGCTCACCATCGGGACAGATGAATTCACCCCTCCACTTT. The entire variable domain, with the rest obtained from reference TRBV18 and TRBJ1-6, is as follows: NAGVMQNPRHLVRRRGQEARLRCSPMKGHSHVYWYRQLPEEGLKFMVYLQKENIIDESGMPKERFSAEFPKEGPSILRIQQVVRGDSAAYFCASSPSGQMNSPLHFGNGTRLTVT.

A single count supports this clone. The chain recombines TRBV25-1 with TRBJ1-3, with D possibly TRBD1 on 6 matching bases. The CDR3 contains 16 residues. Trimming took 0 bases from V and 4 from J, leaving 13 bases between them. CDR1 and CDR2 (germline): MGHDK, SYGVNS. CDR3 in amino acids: CASSEYEGGAGNTIYF. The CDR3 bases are TGTGCCAGCAGTGAATATGAAGGGGGAGCAGGAAACACCATATATTTT. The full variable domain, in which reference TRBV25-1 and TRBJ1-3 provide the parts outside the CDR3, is EADIYQTPRYLVIGTGKKITLECSQTMGHDKMYWYQQDPGMELHLIHYSYGVNSTEKGDLSSESTVSRIRTEHFPLTLESARPSHTSQYLCASSEYEGGAGNTIYFGEGSWLTVV.

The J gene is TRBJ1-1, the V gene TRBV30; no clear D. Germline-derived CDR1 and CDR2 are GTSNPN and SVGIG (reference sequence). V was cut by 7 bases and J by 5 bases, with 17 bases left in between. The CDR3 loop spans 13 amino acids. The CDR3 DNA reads TGTGCCTTGCGAGCGTTAGACACAACTGAAGCTTTCTTT. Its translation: CALRALDTTEAFF. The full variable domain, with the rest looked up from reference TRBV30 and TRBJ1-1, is SQTIHQWPATLVQPVGSPLSLECTVEGTSNPNLYWYRQAAGRGLQLLFYSVGIGQISSEVPQNLSASRPQDRQFILSSKKLLLSDSGFYLCALRALDTTEAFFGQGTRLTVV.

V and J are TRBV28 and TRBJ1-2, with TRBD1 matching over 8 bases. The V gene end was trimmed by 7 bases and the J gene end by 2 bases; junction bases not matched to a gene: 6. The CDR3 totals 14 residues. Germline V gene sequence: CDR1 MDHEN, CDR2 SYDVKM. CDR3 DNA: TGTGCCAGCATCTCAGGGGGCTTCAACTATGGCTACACCTTC. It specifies CASISGGFNYGYTF.

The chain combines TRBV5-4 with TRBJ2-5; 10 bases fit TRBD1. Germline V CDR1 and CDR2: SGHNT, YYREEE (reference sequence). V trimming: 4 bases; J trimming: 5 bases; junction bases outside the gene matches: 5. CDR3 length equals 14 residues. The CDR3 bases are TGTGCCAGCAGCGCTGGGACAGGGGAGGAGACCCAGTACTTC. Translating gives CASSAGTGEETQYF.

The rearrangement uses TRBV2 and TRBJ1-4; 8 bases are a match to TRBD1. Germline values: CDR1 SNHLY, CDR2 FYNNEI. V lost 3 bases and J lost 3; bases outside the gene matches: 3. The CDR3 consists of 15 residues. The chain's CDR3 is CASSEQGAANEKLFF. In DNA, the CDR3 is TGTGCCAGCAGTGAGCAGGGGGCTGCTAATGAAAAACTGTTTTTT.

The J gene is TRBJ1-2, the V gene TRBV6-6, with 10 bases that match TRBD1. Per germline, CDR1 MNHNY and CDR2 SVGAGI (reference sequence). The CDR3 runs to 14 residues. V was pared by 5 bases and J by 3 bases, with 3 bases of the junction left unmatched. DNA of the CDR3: TGTGCCAGCAGTCGGGGGACAGGGGACTATGGCTACACCTTC. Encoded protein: CASSRGTGDYGYTF.

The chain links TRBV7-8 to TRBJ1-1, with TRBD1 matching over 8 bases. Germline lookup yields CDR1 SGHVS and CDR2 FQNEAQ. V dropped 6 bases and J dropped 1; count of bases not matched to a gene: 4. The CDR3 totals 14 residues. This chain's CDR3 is CASSKQGENTEAFF. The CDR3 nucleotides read TGTGCCAGCAGTAAACAGGGGGAGAACACTGAAGCTTTCTTT.

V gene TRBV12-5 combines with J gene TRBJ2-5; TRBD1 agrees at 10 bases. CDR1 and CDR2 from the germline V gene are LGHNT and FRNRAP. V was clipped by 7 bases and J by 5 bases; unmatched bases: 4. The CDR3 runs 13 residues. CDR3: CASDGQGGETQYF. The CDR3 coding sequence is TGTGCTAGTGACGGACAGGGGGGGGAGACCCAGTACTTC.

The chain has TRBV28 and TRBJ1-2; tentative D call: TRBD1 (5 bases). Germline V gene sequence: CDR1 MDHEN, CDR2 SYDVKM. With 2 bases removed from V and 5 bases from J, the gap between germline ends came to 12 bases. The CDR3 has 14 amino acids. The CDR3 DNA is TGTGCCAGCAGTTTACGCAGGGTTGGGTATGGCTACACCTTC. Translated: CASSLRRVGYGYTF.

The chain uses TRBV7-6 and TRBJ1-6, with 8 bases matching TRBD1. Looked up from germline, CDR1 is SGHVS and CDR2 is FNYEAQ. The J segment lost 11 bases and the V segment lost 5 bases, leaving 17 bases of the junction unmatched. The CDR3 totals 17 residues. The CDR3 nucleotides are TGTGCCAGCAGCCCCAGGGACAGGACAATAGGTTGGACACCCCTCCACTTT. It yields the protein CASSPRDRTIGWTPLHF.

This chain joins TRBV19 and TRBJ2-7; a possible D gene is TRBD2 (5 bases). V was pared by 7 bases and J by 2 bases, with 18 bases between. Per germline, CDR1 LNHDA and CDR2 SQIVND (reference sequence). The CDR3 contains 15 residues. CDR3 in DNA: TGTGCCAGTAAAGGGAAACTAGTTGGGGCCTACGAGCAGTACTTC. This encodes CASKGKLVGAYEQYF.

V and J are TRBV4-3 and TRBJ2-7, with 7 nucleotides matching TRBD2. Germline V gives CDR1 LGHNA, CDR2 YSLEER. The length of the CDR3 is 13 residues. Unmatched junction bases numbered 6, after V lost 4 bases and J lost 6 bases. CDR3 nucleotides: TGCGCCAGCAGCCCTCGGGGGGAAGGCGAGCAGTACTTC. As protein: CASSPRGEGEQYF.

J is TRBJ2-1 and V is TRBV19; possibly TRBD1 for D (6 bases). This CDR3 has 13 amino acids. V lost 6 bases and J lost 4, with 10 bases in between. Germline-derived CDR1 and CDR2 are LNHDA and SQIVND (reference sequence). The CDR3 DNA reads TGTGCCAGTAGATCCGGACAGTACAATGAGCAGTTCTTC. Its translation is CASRSGQYNEQFF.

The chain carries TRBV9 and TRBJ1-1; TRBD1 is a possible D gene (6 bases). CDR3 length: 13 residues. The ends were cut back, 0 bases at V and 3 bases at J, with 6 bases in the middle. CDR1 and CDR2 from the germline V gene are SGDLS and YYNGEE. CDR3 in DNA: TGTGCCAGCAGCGTAGCAGGGGACACTGAAGCTTTCTTT. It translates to CASSVAGDTEAFF.

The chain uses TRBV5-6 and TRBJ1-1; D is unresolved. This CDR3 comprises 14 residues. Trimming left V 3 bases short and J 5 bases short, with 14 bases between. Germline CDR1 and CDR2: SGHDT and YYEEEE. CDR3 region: CASSWTGRRTEAFF. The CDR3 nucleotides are TGTGCCAGCAGCTGGACCGGGAGGCGGACTGAAGCTTTCTTT.

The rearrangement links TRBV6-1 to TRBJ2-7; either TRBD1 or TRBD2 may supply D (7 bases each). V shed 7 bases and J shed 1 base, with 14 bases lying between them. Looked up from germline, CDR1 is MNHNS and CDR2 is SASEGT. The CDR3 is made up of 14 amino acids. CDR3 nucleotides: TGTGCCAGCACCCGGCAGGGGGGGTCCTACGAGCAGTACTTC. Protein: CASTRQGGSYEQYF.

CDR3: CASSPRGQGAGNTIYF. Written as DNA, the CDR3 is TGCGCCAGCAGCCCCCGGGGACAGGGCGCTGGAAACACCATATATTTT. This sequence joins TRBV4-1 and TRBJ1-3; 9 bases are shared with TRBD1. This CDR3 contains 16 residues. V trimming: 4 bases; J trimming: 2 bases; junction bases outside the gene matches: 6. Germline CDR1 and CDR2: MGHRA and YSYEKL.

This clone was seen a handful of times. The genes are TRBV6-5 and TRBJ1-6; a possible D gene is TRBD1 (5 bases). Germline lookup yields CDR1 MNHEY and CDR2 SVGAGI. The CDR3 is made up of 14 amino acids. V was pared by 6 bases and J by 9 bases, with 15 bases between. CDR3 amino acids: CASSPEGHGSPLHF. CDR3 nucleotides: TGTGCCAGCAGCCCGGAGGGGCACGGTTCACCCCTCCACTTT.

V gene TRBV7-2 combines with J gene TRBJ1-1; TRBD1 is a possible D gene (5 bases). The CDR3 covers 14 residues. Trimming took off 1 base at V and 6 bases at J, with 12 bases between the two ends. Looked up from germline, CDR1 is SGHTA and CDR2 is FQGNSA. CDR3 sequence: CASSLGSGSAEAFF. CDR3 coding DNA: TGTGCCAGCAGCTTAGGTTCAGGGTCGGCTGAAGCTTTCTTT.

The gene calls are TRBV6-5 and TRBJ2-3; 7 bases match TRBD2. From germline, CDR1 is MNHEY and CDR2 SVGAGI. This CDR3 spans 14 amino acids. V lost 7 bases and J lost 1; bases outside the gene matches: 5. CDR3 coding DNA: TGTGCCAGCATGGCGGCGGGGGGCACAGATACGCAGTATTTT. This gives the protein CASMAAGGTDTQYF.

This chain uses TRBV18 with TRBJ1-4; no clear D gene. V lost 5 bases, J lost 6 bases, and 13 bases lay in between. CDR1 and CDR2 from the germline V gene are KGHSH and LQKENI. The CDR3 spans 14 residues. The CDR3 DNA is TGTGCCAGCTCAAACCAGCACTTGGATGAAAAACTGTTTTTT. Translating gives CASSNQHLDEKLFF.

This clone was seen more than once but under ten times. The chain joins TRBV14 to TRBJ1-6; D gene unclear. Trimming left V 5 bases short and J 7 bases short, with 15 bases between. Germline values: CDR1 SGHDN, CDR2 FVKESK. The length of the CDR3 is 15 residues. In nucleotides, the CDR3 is TGTGCCAGCAGCAATGGAATAGCGGGGAATTCACCCCTCCACTTT. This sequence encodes CASSNGIAGNSPLHF.